This TCR beta chain was documented in a study of tumor-infiltrating lymphocytes in primary liver carcinoma. On the study more broadly: Sample counts of productive TCRbeta reads spanned roughly 3.65 to 8 million; these counts were similar across tissue types. Study outcomes and limitations: All five tumor regions shared only about 8-25% of top clones.

The CDR3 runs to 14 residues. Details on this clonotype: Its antigen is unidentified. A junction boundary mismatches the germline segment, possibly from a read error.

From 500 to 600 ng of total RNA, TCR beta-specific cDNA was reverse-transcribed using a constant-region primer. ARM-PCR was slightly modified, and three nested multiplex PCR rounds with it gave rise to the TCR beta libraries. For 10 cycles apiece, the opening two PCR rounds ran with TRBV1-TRBV30 forward primers and a C-beta reverse primer. TCRdb reprocessed the multiplex PCR reads via MiXCR and lists one record per CDR3 protein. The sample has 100,000 to 150,000 distinct CDR3 sequences; 55% to 65% are singletons. Starting material for RNA and DNA co-extraction consisted of about 17-32 mg of unsorted bulk tissue. Patients showed chronic HBV infection and an absence of prior treatment.

The sample consisted of liver tumor tissue from sampling region 1. Subset denoted: tumor region T1, superior pole. This sequence was found in a woman in her sixties with primary liver carcinoma and hepatitis B virus infection. The V and J genes are TRBV12-3 or TRBV12-4 and TRBJ1-3, with D uncertain. Here the CDR3 DNA reads TGTGCCAACAGTTTCCTGGTCTCTGGAAACACCATATATTTT. Translating gives CANSFLVSGNTIYF.